The rows below give T cell receptor beta chains drawn from one sample of a study of radiation and T cells in renal cell carcinoma. Produced via immunoSEQ multiplex PCR; TCRdb's table is partial and in-frame only. The data contain about 170,000 clones, about 87% of them singletons. This specimen consisted of blood, obtained from a patient whose treatment included radiotherapy and nephrectomy. Receptors originate from a woman in her 50s with renal cell carcinoma. The CDR3 runs from the conserved cysteine through the conserved F or W. A D gene is named only where the DNA matches it firmly. A row's size may be missing; if present it is once, few, many or a size class.

>NA|NA|TRBV5-5|TRBJ2-5
CASNQGGTQYF
TGTGCCAGCAACCAAGGGGGGACCCAGTACTTC
>NA|NA|TRBV25-1|TRBJ1-6
CASSESRGEWNSPLHF
TGTGCCAGCAGTGAATCCAGGGGCGAGTGGAATTCACCCCTCCACTTT
>NA|NA|TRBV5-4|TRBJ2-3
CASSLRTTDTQYF
TGTGCCAGCAGCTTGAGGACGACAGATACGCAGTATTTT
>NA|NA|TRBV6-1|TRBJ1-4
CASSDMGEVSEKLFF
TGTGCCAGCAGTGATATGGGGGAGGTGAGTGAAAAACTGTTTTTT
>NA|NA|TRBV19|TRBJ1-1
CASSTATMNTEAFF
TGTGCCAGTAGTACAGCCACTATGAACACTGAAGCTTTCTTT
>NA|few|TRBV5-1|TRBJ1-2
CASSPDDYRAGYTF
TGCGCCAGCAGCCCAGATGACTACAGGGCTGGCTACACCTTC
>TRBD2|NA|TRBV5-1|TRBJ2-3
CASSFVAGGSTDTQYF
TGCGCCAGCAGCTTCGTTGCGGGGGGGAGCACAGATACGCAGTATTTT
>NA|NA|TRBV2|TRBJ1-1
CASSVSRQLNTEAFF
TGTGCCAGCAGTGTTTCTCGCCAGCTAAACACTGAAGCTTTCTTT
>TRBD1|NA|TRBV6-1|TRBJ1-4
CASRPQGANEKLFF
TGTGCCAGCAGGCCACAGGGGGCAAATGAAAAACTGTTTTTT
>TRBD1|NA|TRBV30|TRBJ1-6
CAWISGTGIDSPLHF
TGTGCCTGGATTTCCGGGACAGGGATTGATTCACCCCTCCACTTT
>NA|NA|TRBV11-2|TRBJ1-6
CASSFRGSYNSPLHF
TGTGCCAGCAGTTTTAGGGGCTCCTATAATTCACCCCTCCACTTT
>NA|NA|TRBV6-5|TRBJ2-2
CASSYLPATGELFF
TGTGCCAGCAGTTACCTCCCAGCGACCGGGGAGCTGTTTTTT
>NA|once|TRBV29-1|TRBJ2-2
CSVAYAANTGELFF
TGCAGCGTTGCATATGCGGCGAACACCGGGGAGCTGTTTTTT
>TRBD1|NA|TRBV9|TRBJ2-5
CASSPSDRADQETQYF
TGTGCCAGCAGCCCCTCGGACAGGGCAGACCAAGAGACCCAGTACTTC
>NA|NA|TRBV6-4|TRBJ2-3
CASSSGLAADTQYF
TGTGCCAGTTCGAGCGGGTTGGCCGCAGATACGCAGTATTTT
>TRBD2|NA|TRBV10-1|TRBJ2-3
CASSRGTSGTDTQYF
TGCGCCAGCAGCCGAGGGACTAGCGGCACAGATACGCAGTATTTT
>NA|NA|TRBV7-3|TRBJ2-7
CASSILHLGVRYSYEQYF
TGTGCCAGCAGCATACTCCACCTCGGGGTACGGTACTCCTACGAGCAGTACTTC
>TRBD1|once|TRBV19|TRBJ1-5
CASSIPGTASNQPQHF
TGTGCCAGTAGTATACCCGGGACAGCTAGCAATCAGCCCCAGCATTTT
>NA|NA|TRBV6-6|TRBJ1-2
CASSYVGGGYTF
TGTGCCAGCAGTTACGTTGGGGGTGGCTACACCTTC
>TRBD1|NA|TRBV7-2|TRBJ1-1
CASQRDRVNTEAFF
TGTGCCAGCCAAAGGGACAGGGTGAACACTGAAGCTTTCTTT
>NA|NA|TRBV25-1|TRBJ1-1
CASSDEGSNTEAFF
TGTGCCAGCAGTGATGAGGGGTCGAACACTGAAGCTTTCTTT
>NA|NA|TRBV4-2|TRBJ2-1
CASSQGAGQPHNEQFF
TGTGCCAGCAGCCAAGGGGCGGGCCAACCTCACAATGAGCAGTTCTTC
>TRBD2|few|TRBV7-3|TRBJ2-1
CASSSMTSSNEQFF
TGTGCCAGCAGCTCGATGACTAGCAGCAATGAGCAGTTCTTC
>TRBD1|NA|TRBV18|TRBJ1-2
CASSLGSPGQGYGYTF
TGTGCCAGCTCACTCGGATCACCGGGACAGGGCTATGGCTACACCTTC
>NA|once|TRBV28|TRBJ1-3
CASSGWVRSGNTIYF
TGTGCCAGCAGTGGGTGGGTACGCTCTGGAAACACCATATATTTT
>NA|NA|TRBV29-1|TRBJ2-7
CSVEGGGGTDEQYF
TGCAGCGTTGAGGGGGGCGGAGGGACCGACGAGCAGTACTTC